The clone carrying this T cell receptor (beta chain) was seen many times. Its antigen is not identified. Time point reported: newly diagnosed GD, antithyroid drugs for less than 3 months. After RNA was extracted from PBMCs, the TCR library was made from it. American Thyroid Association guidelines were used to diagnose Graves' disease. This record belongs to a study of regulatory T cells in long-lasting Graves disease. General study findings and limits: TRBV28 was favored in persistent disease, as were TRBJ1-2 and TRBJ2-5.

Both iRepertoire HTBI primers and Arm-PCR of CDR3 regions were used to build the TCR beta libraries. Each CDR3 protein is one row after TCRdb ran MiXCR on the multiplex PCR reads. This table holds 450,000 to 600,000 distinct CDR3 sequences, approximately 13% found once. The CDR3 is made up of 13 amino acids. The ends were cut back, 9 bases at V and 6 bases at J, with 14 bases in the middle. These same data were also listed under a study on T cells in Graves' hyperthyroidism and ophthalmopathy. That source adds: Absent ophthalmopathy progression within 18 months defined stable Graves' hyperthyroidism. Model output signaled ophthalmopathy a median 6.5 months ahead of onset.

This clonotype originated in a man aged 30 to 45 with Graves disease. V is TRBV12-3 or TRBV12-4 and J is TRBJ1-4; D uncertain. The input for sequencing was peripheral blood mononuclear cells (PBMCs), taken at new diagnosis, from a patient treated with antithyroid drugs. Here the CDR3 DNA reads TGTGCCAGATGGGGAGGGTCCCATGAAAAACTGTTTTTT. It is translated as CARWGGSHEKLFF.